Presented here are 19 T cell receptor beta chains from one specimen sequenced in a study of cytomegalovirus exposure and HLA in healthy donors. PCR primers comprised 60 Vbeta and 13 Jbeta primers. Sequencing was performed with immunoSEQ multiplex PCR; in TCRdb, only in-frame clones are kept and a portion is missing. The table has about 130,000 clones, around three quarters seen once; the top ten hold about 7%. Sequencing used PBMCs. These receptors all come from a middle-aged man in good health and CMV-seropositive.

J is TRBJ2-3 and V is TRBV19; TRBD1 matches 9 bases. CDR1 LNHDA and CDR2 SQIVND come from the germline V gene (reference sequence). The CDR3 has 14 amino acids. Trimming took 6 bases from V and 6 from J; bases not matched to a gene: 7. The CDR3 nucleotides are TGTGCCAGTAGCCTAAACAGGGGGCACGATACGCAGTATTTT. Translated, it gives CASSLNRGHDTQYF. Variable domain in full (rest from reference TRBV19 and TRBJ2-3): DGGITQSPKYLFRKEGQNVTLSCEQNLNHDAMYWYRQDPGQGLRLIYYSQIVNDFQKGDIAEGYSVSREKKESFPLTVTSAQKNPTAFYLCASSLNRGHDTQYFGPGTRLTVL.

J is TRBJ2-7 and V is TRBV2; TRBD2 matches at 8 bases. Germline-derived CDR1 and CDR2 are SNHLY and FYNNEI. Trimming at V came to 7 bases and at J to 3 bases, leaving 8 bases not matched to a gene. This CDR3 spans 14 amino acids. The CDR3 sequence is CASKFSSGSYEQYF. CDR3 nucleotide sequence: TGTGCCAGCAAGTTCTCGAGCGGGAGCTACGAGCAGTACTTC.

The chain couples TRBV6-4 to TRBJ2-3; a possible D gene is TRBD1 (5 bases). The CDR3 extends over 14 amino acids. CDR1 and CDR2 from the germline V gene are MRHNA and SNTAGT. V was shortened by 2 bases and J by 1 base, with 7 bases between the two germline ends. CDR3 in amino acids: CASSDGAGTDTQYF. CDR3 nucleotide sequence: TGTGCCAGCAGTGACGGGGCTGGCACAGATACGCAGTATTTT.

The chain recombines TRBV29-1 with TRBJ1-2; 7 nucleotides align to TRBD1. Per germline, CDR1 SQVTM and CDR2 ANQGSEA. V gave up 3 bases and J gave up 7 bases; unmatched junction bases: 14. CDR3 length equals 15 residues. CDR3 sequence reads: CSVDLTKGQAPGYTF. DNA of the CDR3: TGCAGCGTTGACCTAACCAAAGGACAGGCTCCTGGCTACACCTTC.

This chain links TRBV5-4 with TRBJ2-5; possible D gene TRBD2, 6 bases. V was pared by 4 bases and J by 9 bases, with 28 bases between. Germline V gene sequence: CDR1 SGHNT, CDR2 YYREEE (reference sequence). The CDR3 contains 17 residues. DNA for the CDR3: TGTGCCAGCAGCCCTTCTCCGCTAGCGATCGGTGAAGGGGCCCAGTACTTC. Translation gives CASSPSPLAIGEGAQYF.

This chain links TRBV7-2 with TRBJ1-4, with 8 nucleotides matching TRBD1. CDR1 is SGHTA and CDR2 is FQGNSA in the germline V gene. CDR3 length: 14 residues. Unmatched junction bases numbered 2, after V lost 4 bases and J lost 4 bases. CDR3 region: CASSYDRGNEKLFF. CDR3 DNA: TGTGCCAGCAGCTATGACAGGGGTAATGAAAAACTGTTTTTT.

The chain carries TRBV7-8 and TRBJ2-2, with 15 nucleotides matching TRBD2. With V trimmed by 1 base and J by 0 bases, 0 bases remained unmatched. From germline, CDR1 is SGHVS and CDR2 FQNEAQ. The CDR3 loop spans 18 amino acids. This CDR3 reads CASSLGTSGRANTGELFF. Written as DNA, the CDR3 is TGTGCCAGCAGCTTAGGGACTAGCGGGAGGGCGAACACCGGGGAGCTGTTTTTT.

The CDR3 region has the DNA TGTGCCTGGAGCGGGGGAGGGGATGGCTACACCTTC. The encoded protein is CAWSGGGDGYTF. The chain has TRBV30 and TRBJ1-2; D may be TRBD1 (5 bases). V was cut by 3 bases and J by 6 bases, with 11 bases left in between. The CDR3 is 12 residues long. The germline V gene has CDR1 GTSNPN and CDR2 SVGIG (reference sequence).

The chain couples TRBV15 to TRBJ1-4; TRBD1 matches 7 bases. The V segment lost 5 bases and the J segment 7 bases; nucleotides outside the gene matches: 13. This CDR3 contains 16 residues. Germline assignment: CDR1 LNHNV and CDR2 YYDKDF (reference sequence). DNA for the CDR3: TGTGCCACCAGCCCTCCTTTACAGGGGCCAACTGAAAAACTGTTTTTT. Its translation: CATSPPLQGPTEKLFF.

The gene calls are TRBV5-1 and TRBJ2-1, with 9 bases aligning to TRBD2. This CDR3 is 18 amino acids long. With 4 bases clipped from V and 1 base from J, the junction kept 12 bases outside the gene matches. Germline lookup yields CDR1 SGHRS and CDR2 YFSETQ. As DNA, the CDR3 is TGCGCCAGCAGCGTTGGACTAGCGAGGTTAAGTTCCTACAATGAGCAGTTCTTC. Translating it yields CASSVGLARLSSYNEQFF.

The chain couples TRBV5-1 to TRBJ2-1; TRBD2 matches 7 bases. In germline, CDR1 is SGHRS, CDR2 YFSETQ. There are 14 residues in the CDR3. Trimming at V came to 7 bases and at J to 8 bases, leaving 12 bases not matched to a gene. In DNA, the CDR3 is TGCGCCAGCGTCCGGGAGGCCCTAGGGCATGAGCAGTTCTTC. Its translation: CASVREALGHEQFF. The full variable domain, its missing parts supplied by reference TRBV5-1 and TRBJ2-1, is KAGVTQTPRYLIKTRGQQVTLSCSPISGHRSVSWYQQTPGQGLQFLFEYFSETQRNKGNFPGRFSGRQFSNSRSEMNVSTLELGDSALYLCASVREALGHEQFFGPGTRLTVL.

The chain uses TRBV15 and TRBJ1-3, with D possibly TRBD1 on 6 matching bases. Germline lookup yields CDR1 LNHNV and CDR2 YYDKDF (reference sequence). V gave up 0 bases and J gave up 3 bases, with 12 bases separating them. The CDR3 length is 16 residues. The CDR3 protein is CATSRDKAGVGNTIYF. The CDR3 DNA follows: TGTGCCACCAGCAGAGATAAGGCAGGGGTTGGAAACACCATATATTTT.

The chain recombines TRBV19 with TRBJ2-1; 8 positions agree with TRBD2. The V gene's germline CDR1 is LNHDA and CDR2 SQIVND (reference sequence). Trimming took 3 bases from V and 2 from J; bases not matched to a gene: 3. The CDR3 covers 15 residues. DNA for the CDR3: TGTGCCAGTAGTATTACAGCGGGAGCCTACAATGAGCAGTTCTTC. This sequence encodes CASSITAGAYNEQFF. The variable domain in full, completed from reference TRBV19 and TRBJ2-1, reads DGGITQSPKYLFRKEGQNVTLSCEQNLNHDAMYWYRQDPGQGLRLIYYSQIVNDFQKGDIAEGYSVSREKKESFPLTVTSAQKNPTAFYLCASSITAGAYNEQFFGPGTRLTVL.

Points on this clone: Other nucleotide sequences from this sample produce the same CDR3. The V gene is TRBV5-1, the J gene TRBJ1-6; TRBD1 agrees at 7 bases. The CDR3 totals 15 residues. Germline assignment: CDR1 SGHRS and CDR2 YFSETQ. V shed 0 bases and J 6 bases; nucleotides not matched to a gene: 3. CDR3 amino acids: CASSLAGQLNSPLHF. In DNA form, the CDR3 reads TGCGCCAGCAGCTTGGCGGGACAGCTTAATTCACCCCTCCACTTT.

J is TRBJ2-7 and V is TRBV19; D possibly corresponds to TRBD2 (6 bases). V lost 6 bases to trimming and J lost 1 base, with 13 bases between them. Germline V gene sequence: CDR1 LNHDA, CDR2 SQIVND (reference sequence). The CDR3 totals 14 residues. The CDR3 bases are TGTGCCAGTAGGGAGGCGGGGAATTCCTACGAGCAGTACTTC. Residues: CASREAGNSYEQYF.

The rearrangement joins TRBV19 to TRBJ1-5, with TRBD1 matching over 11 bases. This CDR3 contains 18 residues. The V and J ends lost 7 bases and 0 bases, in that order; junction bases with no gene match: 11. Germline assignment: CDR1 LNHDA and CDR2 SQIVND (reference sequence). CDR3 nucleotides: TGTGCCAGTATAAAAGAGGGACAGGGGGGTTATAGCAATCAGCCCCAGCATTTT. It specifies CASIKEGQGGYSNQPQHF.

The chain has TRBV5-1 and TRBJ2-5, with a possible D match to TRBD2 (5 bases). The V end lost 0 bases, the J end lost 4 bases, and 10 bases lay between the germline ends. CDR1 and CDR2 (germline): SGHRS, YFSETQ. The CDR3 totals 14 residues. The CDR3 DNA sequence: TGCGCCAGCAGCTTGGAGGGAGCGGCAGAGACCCAGTACTTC. Translation: CASSLEGAAETQYF.

This chain uses TRBV2 with TRBJ2-5, with 8 positions matching TRBD1. The CDR3 extends over 13 amino acids. Germline V lookup: CDR1 SNHLY, CDR2 FYNNEI. V shed 7 bases, J shed 3 bases, and the junction held 4 bases outside the gene matches. Here the CDR3 reads CASNDRGEETQYF. For the CDR3, the DNA is TGTGCCAGCAATGACAGGGGAGAAGAGACCCAGTACTTC.

The chain couples TRBV5-1 to TRBJ2-1; 7 bases align to TRBD1. Germline V gives CDR1 SGHRS, CDR2 YFSETQ. The CDR3 length is 14 residues. The V segment lost 2 bases and the J segment 9 bases; nucleotides outside the gene matches: 8. CDR3 nucleotides: TGCGCCAGCAGCTTTGGTCAGGGGGATGGTGAGCAGTTCTTC. It specifies CASSFGQGDGEQFF.